The rows below give T cell receptor beta chains drawn from one sample of a study of OX40 agonist ivuxolimab in advanced cancers. The protocol was immunoSEQ multiplex PCR, while the TCRdb copy is restricted to in-frame clones and leaves out a portion. The sample records approximately 31,000 clones, roughly 86% being singletons. Sequencing was performed on CD4+ or CD8+ T cells sorted from blood, taken in a trial of the OX40 agonist ivuxolimab. All receptors derive from an adult with an advanced solid tumor such as melanoma, head and neck, liver or kidney cancer. Each CDR3 is given with its conserved first and last residue. Each record gives: clone size, V gene, J gene, D gene, CDR3 protein, CDR3 DNA. The D gene is left open where the match is weak. Rows give clone size only sometimes, using once, few, many, or a class for an expanded clone.

abundance: once
v_gene: TRBV7-9
j_gene: TRBJ2-7
d_gene: -
CDR3aa: CASTPDVSYEQYF
CDR3nt: TGTGCCAGCACCCCCGACGTGTCCTACGAGCAGTACTTC

abundance: -
v_gene: TRBV5-1
j_gene: TRBJ1-2
d_gene: -
CDR3aa: CASSLAGDLPNYGYTF
CDR3nt: TGCGCCAGCAGCTTGGCCGGCGACTTACCAAACTATGGCTACACCTTC

abundance: -
v_gene: TRBV2
j_gene: TRBJ2-1
d_gene: TRBD2
CDR3aa: CASILAGGNEQFF
CDR3nt: TGTGCCAGCATATTAGCGGGGGGGAATGAGCAGTTCTTC

abundance: -
v_gene: TRBV7-8
j_gene: TRBJ2-2
d_gene: -
CDR3aa: CASSLGVNTGELFF
CDR3nt: TGTGCCAGCAGCTTAGGTGTTAACACCGGGGAGCTGTTTTTT

abundance: -
v_gene: TRBV28
j_gene: TRBJ2-5
d_gene: TRBD2
CDR3aa: CASIRTSGPRGTQYF
CDR3nt: TGTGCCAGCATTAGGACTAGCGGGCCTCGAGGGACCCAGTACTTC

abundance: -
v_gene: TRBV14
j_gene: TRBJ1-1
d_gene: -
CDR3aa: CASSPWDRNTEAFF
CDR3nt: TGTGCCAGCAGCCCCTGGGACCGTAACACTGAAGCTTTCTTT

abundance: -
v_gene: TRBV10-3
j_gene: TRBJ1-1
d_gene: -
CDR3aa: CAIDNPRGQPESHRAEDEAFF
CDR3nt: TGTGCCATCGATAACCCCCGTGGACAGCCAGAGTCTCATCGAGCCGAGGATGAAGCTTTCTTT

abundance: -
v_gene: TRBV5-1
j_gene: TRBJ1-2
d_gene: TRBD1
CDR3aa: CASSLAGTGVYGYTF
CDR3nt: TGCGCCAGCAGCTTGGCCGGGACAGGGGTCTATGGCTACACCTTC

abundance: once
v_gene: TRBV4-3
j_gene: TRBJ1-1
d_gene: TRBD1
CDR3aa: CASSQEVWDRFNTEAFF
CDR3nt: TGCGCCAGCAGCCAAGAAGTGTGGGACAGGTTTAACACTGAAGCTTTCTTT

abundance: once
v_gene: TRBV30
j_gene: TRBJ1-4
d_gene: -
CDR3aa: CAWSEGGSKLFF
CDR3nt: TGTGCCTGGAGTGAGGGGGGGTCAAAACTGTTTTTT

abundance: -
v_gene: TRBV19
j_gene: TRBJ1-1
d_gene: TRBD1
CDR3aa: CASSLQGMNTEAFF
CDR3nt: TGTGCCAGTAGCTTACAGGGGATGAACACTGAAGCTTTCTTT

abundance: once
v_gene: TRBV5-6
j_gene: TRBJ1-6
d_gene: TRBD1
CDR3aa: CASSKRQGQGLYNSPLHF
CDR3nt: TGTGCCAGCAGCAAAAGACAGGGACAGGGCCTTTATAATTCACCCCTCCACTTT

abundance: once
v_gene: TRBV9
j_gene: TRBJ2-1
d_gene: TRBD2
CDR3aa: CASSGSQSKLAGPPSSYNEQFF
CDR3nt: TGTGCCAGCAGCGGATCCCAGTCAAAACTAGCGGGGCCCCCAAGTTCCTACAATGAGCAGTTCTTC

abundance: -
v_gene: TRBV4-1
j_gene: TRBJ2-1
d_gene: -
CDR3aa: CASSQTDSKYNEQFF
CDR3nt: TGCGCCAGCAGCCAAACAGACTCGAAATACAATGAGCAGTTCTTC

abundance: -
v_gene: TRBV11-1
j_gene: TRBJ1-3
d_gene: -
CDR3aa: CASSLYANSRGAGNTIYF
CDR3nt: TGTGCCAGCAGCTTATACGCCAACTCCAGGGGTGCTGGAAACACCATATATTTT

abundance: -
v_gene: TRBV2
j_gene: TRBJ2-2
d_gene: TRBD1
CDR3aa: CASSPRTGSANTGELFF
CDR3nt: TGTGCCAGCAGCCCCAGGACAGGGTCGGCGAACACCGGGGAGCTGTTTTTT

abundance: -
v_gene: TRBV7-2
j_gene: TRBJ2-3
d_gene: -
CDR3aa: CASSSLSSDTQYF
CDR3nt: TGTGCCAGCAGTTCCCTCTCCTCAGATACGCAGTATTTT

abundance: -
v_gene: TRBV7-6
j_gene: TRBJ2-5
d_gene: -
CDR3aa: CATASGRQMAQYF
CDR3nt: TGTGCCACCGCCTCAGGGCGGCAGATGGCCCAGTACTTC

abundance: -
v_gene: TRBV7-9
j_gene: TRBJ1-1
d_gene: -
CDR3aa: CASSLGQGTNTEAFF
CDR3nt: TGTGCCAGCAGCTTAGGGCAGGGGACAAACACTGAAGCTTTCTTT

abundance: -
v_gene: TRBV27
j_gene: TRBJ1-3
d_gene: -
CDR3aa: CASSFRSPNSGNTIYF
CDR3nt: TGTGCCAGCAGTTTTAGATCGCCGAACTCTGGAAACACCATATATTTT

abundance: -
v_gene: TRBV5-1
j_gene: TRBJ2-3
d_gene: TRBD2
CDR3aa: CASSSRLAGGMDTQYF
CDR3nt: TGCGCCAGCAGCTCCAGACTAGCGGGGGGGATGGATACGCAGTATTTT

abundance: -
v_gene: TRBV5-1
j_gene: TRBJ2-1
d_gene: -
CDR3aa: CASSLGTHSANEQFF
CDR3nt: TGCGCCAGCAGCTTGGGGACTCATTCCGCCAATGAGCAGTTCTTC

abundance: -
v_gene: TRBV27
j_gene: TRBJ1-2
d_gene: -
CDR3aa: CASTPGSSSGYGYTF
CDR3nt: TGTGCCAGCACCCCAGGGTCTAGTTCGGGCTATGGCTACACCTTC

abundance: -
v_gene: TRBV7-7
j_gene: TRBJ2-2
d_gene: -
CDR3aa: CASSPSVGAGELFF
CDR3nt: TGTGCTAGCAGCCCGTCCGTGGGGGCCGGGGAGCTGTTTTTT

abundance: -
v_gene: TRBV20-1
j_gene: TRBJ1-2
d_gene: TRBD1
CDR3aa: CSAQGDGYTF
CDR3nt: TGCAGCGCACAGGGGGATGGCTACACCTTC

abundance: -
v_gene: TRBV11-2
j_gene: TRBJ2-1
d_gene: -
CDR3aa: CASSPQDGAYNEQFF
CDR3nt: TGTGCCAGCAGCCCTCAGGACGGAGCCTACAATGAGCAGTTCTTC